The rows below give T cell receptor beta chains drawn from one sample of a study of blood T cells in healthy people across ages. MiXCR was run by TCRdb on the 5' RACE reads, yielding one entry per CDR3 protein. The sample holds 1.5 million to 2 million distinct CDR3 sequences, around 42% seen once. The sample taken for sequencing was blood. These receptors all stem from a human donor in good health. Both conserved end residues are trimmed from each CDR3.

TRBV20-1	TRBJ1-2	SARRMGGGYT
TRBV2	TRBJ2-7	ASSVQFTEQY
TRBV15	TRBJ2-7	ATSSPRGLYEQY
TRBV20-1	TRBJ2-3	SAGGLAGLGDGTDTQY
TRBV5-1	TRBJ2-7	ASSPSGGGADYEQY
TRBV10-3	TRBJ1-1	ASQTGTNTEAF
TRBV18	TRBJ2-1	ASSRVAGGAYNEQF
TRBV4-1	TRBJ2-5	ASSPFRGNGETQY
TRBV10-3	TRBJ2-7	AISPPPGPSSYEQY
TRBV18	.	ASSPISGGDGEQY